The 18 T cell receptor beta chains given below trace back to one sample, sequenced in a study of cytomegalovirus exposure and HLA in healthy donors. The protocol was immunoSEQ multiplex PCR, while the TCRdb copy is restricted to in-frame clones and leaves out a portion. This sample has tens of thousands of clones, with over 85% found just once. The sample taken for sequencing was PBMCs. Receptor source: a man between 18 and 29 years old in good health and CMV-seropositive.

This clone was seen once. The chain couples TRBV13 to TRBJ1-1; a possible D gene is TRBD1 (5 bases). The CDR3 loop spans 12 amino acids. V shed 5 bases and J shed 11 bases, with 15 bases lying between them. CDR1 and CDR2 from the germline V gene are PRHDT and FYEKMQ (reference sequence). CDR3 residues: CASSPRWGGAFF. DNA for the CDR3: TGTGCCAGCAGCCCCCGTTGGGGGGGGGCTTTCTTT.

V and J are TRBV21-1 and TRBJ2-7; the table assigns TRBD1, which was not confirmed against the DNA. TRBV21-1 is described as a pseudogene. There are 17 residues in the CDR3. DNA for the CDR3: TGTGCCAGCAGCAAACAAACGGCCTTGGACAGGGTCGGGGAGCAGTACTTC. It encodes CASSKQTALDRVGEQYF.

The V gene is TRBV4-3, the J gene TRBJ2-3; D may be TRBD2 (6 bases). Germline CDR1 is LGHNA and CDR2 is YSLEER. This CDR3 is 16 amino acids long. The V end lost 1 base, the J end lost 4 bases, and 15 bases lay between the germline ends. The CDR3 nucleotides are TGCGCCAGCAGCCAAGGGGGTGGGCGGGACGCAGATACGCAGTATTTT. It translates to CASSQGGGRDADTQYF.

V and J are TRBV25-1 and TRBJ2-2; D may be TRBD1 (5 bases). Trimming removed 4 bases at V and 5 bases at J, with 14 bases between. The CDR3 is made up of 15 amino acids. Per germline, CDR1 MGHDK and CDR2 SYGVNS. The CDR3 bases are TGTGCCAGCAGTGGGCCGCACGACAGTACCGGGGAGCTGTTTTTT. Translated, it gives CASSGPHDSTGELFF.

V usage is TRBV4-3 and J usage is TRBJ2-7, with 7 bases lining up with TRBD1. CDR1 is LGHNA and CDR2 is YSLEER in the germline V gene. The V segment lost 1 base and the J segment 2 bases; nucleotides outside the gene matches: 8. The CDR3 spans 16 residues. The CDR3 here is CASSQGVGQGAYEQYF. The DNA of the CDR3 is TGCGCCAGCAGCCAAGGTGTTGGGCAGGGGGCCTACGAGCAGTACTTC.

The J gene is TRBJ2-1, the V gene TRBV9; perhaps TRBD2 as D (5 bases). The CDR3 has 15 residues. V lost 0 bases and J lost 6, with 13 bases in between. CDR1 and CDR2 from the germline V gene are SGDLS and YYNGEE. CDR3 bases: TGTGCCAGCAGCGTAGGCAGCGGTGGGTTCAATGAGCAGTTCTTC. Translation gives CASSVGSGGFNEQFF.

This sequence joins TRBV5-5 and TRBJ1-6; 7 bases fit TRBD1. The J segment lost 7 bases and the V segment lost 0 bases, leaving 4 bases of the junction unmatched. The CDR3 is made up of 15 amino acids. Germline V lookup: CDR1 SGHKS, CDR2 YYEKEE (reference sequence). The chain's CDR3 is CASSLEDRENSPLHF. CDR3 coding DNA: TGTGCCAGCAGCTTGGAAGACAGGGAAAATTCACCCCTCCACTTT.

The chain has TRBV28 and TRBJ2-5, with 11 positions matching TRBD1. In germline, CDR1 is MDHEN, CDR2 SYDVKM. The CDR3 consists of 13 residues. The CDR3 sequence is CSEGGQGVETQYF. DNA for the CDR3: TGTTCGGAGGGGGGACAGGGGGTTGAGACCCAGTACTTC.

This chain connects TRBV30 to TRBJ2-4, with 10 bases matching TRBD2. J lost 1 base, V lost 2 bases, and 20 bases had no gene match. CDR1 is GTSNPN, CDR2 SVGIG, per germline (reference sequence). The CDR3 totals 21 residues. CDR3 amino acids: CAWSWVGASGSHPSAKNIQYF. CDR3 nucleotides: TGTGCCTGGAGTTGGGTAGGGGCTAGCGGGAGTCATCCTTCGGCCAAAAACATTCAGTACTTC.

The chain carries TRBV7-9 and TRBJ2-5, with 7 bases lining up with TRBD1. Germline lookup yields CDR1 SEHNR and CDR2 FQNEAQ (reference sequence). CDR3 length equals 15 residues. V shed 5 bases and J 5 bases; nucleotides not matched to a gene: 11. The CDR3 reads CASSLRKGAGETQYF. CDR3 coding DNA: TGTGCCAGCAGCCTTCGGAAGGGGGCAGGGGAGACCCAGTACTTC. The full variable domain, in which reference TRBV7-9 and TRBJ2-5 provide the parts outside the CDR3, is DTGVSQNPRHKITKRGQNVTFRCDPISEHNRLYWYRQTLGQGPEFLTYFQNEAQLEKSRLLSDRFSAERPKGSFSTLEIQRTEQGDSAMYLCASSLRKGAGETQYFGPGTRLLVL.

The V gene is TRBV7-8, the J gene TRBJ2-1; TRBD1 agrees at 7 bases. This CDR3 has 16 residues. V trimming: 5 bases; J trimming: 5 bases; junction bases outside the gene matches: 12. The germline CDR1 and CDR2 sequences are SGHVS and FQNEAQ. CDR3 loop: CASSRGTGAYDNEQFF. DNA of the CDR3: TGTGCCAGCAGCCGAGGCACAGGGGCGTACGACAATGAGCAGTTCTTC.

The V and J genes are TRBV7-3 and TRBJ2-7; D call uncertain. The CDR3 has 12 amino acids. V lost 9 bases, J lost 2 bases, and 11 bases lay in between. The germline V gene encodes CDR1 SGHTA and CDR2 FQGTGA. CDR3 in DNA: TGTGCCAGTCCCCGCGGTACCTACGAGCAGTACTTC. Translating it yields CASPRGTYEQYF.

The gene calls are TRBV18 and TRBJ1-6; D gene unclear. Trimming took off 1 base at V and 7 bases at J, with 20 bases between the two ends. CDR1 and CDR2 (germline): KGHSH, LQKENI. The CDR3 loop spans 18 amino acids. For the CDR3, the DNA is TGTGCCAGCTCACCACGGGGAGGACCCGAGGATCTCAATTCACCCCTCCACTTT. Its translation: CASSPRGGPEDLNSPLHF. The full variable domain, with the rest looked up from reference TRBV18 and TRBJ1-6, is NAGVMQNPRHLVRRRGQEARLRCSPMKGHSHVYWYRQLPEEGLKFMVYLQKENIIDESGMPKERFSAEFPKEGPSILRIQQVVRGDSAAYFCASSPRGGPEDLNSPLHFGNGTRLTVT.

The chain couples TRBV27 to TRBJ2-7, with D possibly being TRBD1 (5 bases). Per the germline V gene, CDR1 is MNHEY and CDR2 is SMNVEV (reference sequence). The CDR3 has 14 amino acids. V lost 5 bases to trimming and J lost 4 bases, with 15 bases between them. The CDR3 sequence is CASSPRGASYEQYF. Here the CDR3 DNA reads TGTGCCAGCAGTCCCCGTGGGGCTTCTTACGAGCAGTACTTC.

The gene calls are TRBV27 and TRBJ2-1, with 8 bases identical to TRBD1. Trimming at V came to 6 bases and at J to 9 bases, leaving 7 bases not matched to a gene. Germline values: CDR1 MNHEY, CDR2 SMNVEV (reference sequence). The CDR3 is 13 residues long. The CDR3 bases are TGTGCCAGCAGCCTAGGACAGGGTGGTGAGCAGTTCTTC. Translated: CASSLGQGGEQFF.

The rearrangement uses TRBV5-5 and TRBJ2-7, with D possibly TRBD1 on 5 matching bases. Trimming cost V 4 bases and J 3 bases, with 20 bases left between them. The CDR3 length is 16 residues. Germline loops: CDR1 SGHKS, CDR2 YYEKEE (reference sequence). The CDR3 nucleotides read TGTGCCAGCAGCGAAGGACCGACAGTTCCTCTCTACGAGCAGTACTTC. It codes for CASSEGPTVPLYEQYF.

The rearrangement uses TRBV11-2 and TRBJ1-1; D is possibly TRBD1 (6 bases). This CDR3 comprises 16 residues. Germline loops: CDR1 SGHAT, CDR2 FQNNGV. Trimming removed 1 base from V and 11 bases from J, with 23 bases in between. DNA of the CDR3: TGTGCCAGCAGCTTAGTACTGACAGGATCCTTTTTCGAGGCTTTCTTT. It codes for CASSLVLTGSFFEAFF. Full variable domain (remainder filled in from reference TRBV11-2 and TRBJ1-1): EAGVAQSPRYKIIEKRQSVAFWCNPISGHATLYWYQQILGQGPKLLIQFQNNGVVDDSQLPKDRFSAERLKGVDSTLKIQPAKLEDSAVYLCASSLVLTGSFFEAFFGQGTRLTVV.

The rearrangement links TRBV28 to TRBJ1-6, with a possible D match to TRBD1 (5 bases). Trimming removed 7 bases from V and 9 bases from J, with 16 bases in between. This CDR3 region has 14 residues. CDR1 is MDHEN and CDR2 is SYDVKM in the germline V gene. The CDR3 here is CASTPTVRRSPLHF. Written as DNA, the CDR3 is TGTGCCAGCACCCCGACAGTTAGGCGTTCACCCCTCCACTTT. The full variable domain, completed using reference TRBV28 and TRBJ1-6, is DVKVTQSSRYLVKRTGEKVFLECVQDMDHENMFWYRQDPGLGLRLIYFSYDVKMKEKGDIPEGYSVSREKKERFSLILESASTNQTSMYLCASTPTVRRSPLHFGNGTRLTVT.